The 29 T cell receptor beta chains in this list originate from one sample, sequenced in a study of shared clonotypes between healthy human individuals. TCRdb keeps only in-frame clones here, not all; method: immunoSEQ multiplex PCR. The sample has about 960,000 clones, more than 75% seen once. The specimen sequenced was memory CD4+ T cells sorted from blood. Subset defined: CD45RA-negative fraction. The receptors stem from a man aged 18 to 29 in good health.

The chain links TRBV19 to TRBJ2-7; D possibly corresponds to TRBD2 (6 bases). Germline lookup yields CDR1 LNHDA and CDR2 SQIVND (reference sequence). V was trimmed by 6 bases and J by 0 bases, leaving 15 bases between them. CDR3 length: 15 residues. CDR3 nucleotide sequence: TGTGCCAGTAGCAGCAAGCCTAGCGCCTCCTACGAGCAGTACTTC. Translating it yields CASSSKPSASYEQYF.

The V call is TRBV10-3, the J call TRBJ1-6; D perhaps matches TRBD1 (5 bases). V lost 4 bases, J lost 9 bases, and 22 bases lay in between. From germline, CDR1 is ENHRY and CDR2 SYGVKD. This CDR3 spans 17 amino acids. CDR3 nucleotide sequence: TGTGCCATCAGTGCCGTACCTGGGACGGACTACCGTTCACCCCTCCACTTT. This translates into CAISAVPGTDYRSPLHF.

CDR3 sequence (DNA): TGTGCCAGCTCACCAGGGGATGGCTACACCTTC. Its protein is CASSPGDGYTF. The chain recombines TRBV18 with TRBJ1-2; D remains ambiguous. The V and J ends lost 2 bases and 6 bases respectively, with 4 bases between them. The CDR3 runs to 11 residues. The germline V gene has CDR1 KGHSH and CDR2 LQKENI.

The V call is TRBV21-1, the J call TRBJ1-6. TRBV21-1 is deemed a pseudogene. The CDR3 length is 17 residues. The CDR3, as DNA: TGTGCCAGCAGCAAAGGAGGCAGGAGCTCCTATAATTCACCCCTCCACTTT. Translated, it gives CASSKGGRSSYNSPLHF.

The CDR3 is CASSLRATSGKYLPPEQFF. In nucleotides, the CDR3 is TGTGCCAGCAGCTTAAGGGCGACTAGCGGGAAATACCTACCCCCTGAGCAGTTCTTC. J is TRBJ2-1 and V is TRBV7-2; TRBD2 matches at 11 bases. The V segment lost 2 bases and the J segment 9 bases; nucleotides outside the gene matches: 18. Germline CDR1 is SGHTA and CDR2 is FQGNSA. The CDR3 is 19 residues long. Drawing the rest from reference TRBV7-2 and TRBJ2-1, the complete variable domain is GAGVSQSPSNKVTEKGKDVELRCDPISGHTALYWYRQSLGQGLEFLIYFQGNSAPDKSGLPSDRFSAERTGGSVSTLTIQRTQQEDSAVYLCASSLRATSGKYLPPEQFFGPGTRLTVL.

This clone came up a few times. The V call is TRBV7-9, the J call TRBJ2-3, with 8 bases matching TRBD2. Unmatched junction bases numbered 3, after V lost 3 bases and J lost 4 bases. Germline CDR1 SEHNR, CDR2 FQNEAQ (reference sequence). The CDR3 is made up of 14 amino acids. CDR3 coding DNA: TGTGCCAGCAGCTTCGCTAGCGGGTCAGATACGCAGTATTTT. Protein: CASSFASGSDTQYF. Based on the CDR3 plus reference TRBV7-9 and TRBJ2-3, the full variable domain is DTGVSQNPRHKITKRGQNVTFRCDPISEHNRLYWYRQTLGQGPEFLTYFQNEAQLEKSRLLSDRFSAERPKGSFSTLEIQRTEQGDSAMYLCASSFASGSDTQYFGPGTRLTVL.

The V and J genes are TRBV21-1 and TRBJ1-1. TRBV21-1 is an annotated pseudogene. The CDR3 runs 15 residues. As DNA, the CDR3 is TGTGCCAGCAGCAAAGCCCCGGGGGCTGCCACTGAAGCTTTCTTT. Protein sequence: CASSKAPGAATEAFF.

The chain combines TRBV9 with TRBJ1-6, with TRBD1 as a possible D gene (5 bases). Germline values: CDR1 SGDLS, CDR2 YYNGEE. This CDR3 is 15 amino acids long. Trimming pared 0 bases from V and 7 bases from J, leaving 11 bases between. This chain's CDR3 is CASSVESGGNSPLHF. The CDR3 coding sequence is TGTGCCAGCAGCGTAGAATCCGGGGGGAATTCACCCCTCCACTTT.

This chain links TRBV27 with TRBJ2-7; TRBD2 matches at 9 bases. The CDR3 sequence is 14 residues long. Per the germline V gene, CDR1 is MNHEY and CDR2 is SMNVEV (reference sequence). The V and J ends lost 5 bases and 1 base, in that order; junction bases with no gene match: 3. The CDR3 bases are TGTGCCAGCAGTAAAGCGGGGGGTTCCTACGAGCAGTACTTC. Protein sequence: CASSKAGGSYEQYF.

For the CDR3, the DNA is TGCGCCACCAGCGGCGGGGAAGGCACAGATACGCAGTATTTT. Its protein is CATSGGEGTDTQYF. The chain employs TRBV10-1 and TRBJ2-3; a weak D match, TRBD2 (6 bases). V gave up 10 bases and J gave up 1 base, with 15 bases separating them. Germline CDR1 reads WNHNN; CDR2 reads SYGVQD (reference sequence). The CDR3 is 14 amino acids.

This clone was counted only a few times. The CDR3 nucleotides read TGTGCCAGCTTTACTAGCGGGGGCATCGATAATAATGAGCAGTTCTTC. It specifies CASFTSGGIDNNEQFF. The rearrangement joins TRBV28 to TRBJ2-1; 11 bases are a match to TRBD2. This CDR3 is built from 16 residues. Germline lookup yields CDR1 MDHEN and CDR2 SYDVKM. Trimming at V came to 8 bases and at J to 7 bases, leaving 13 bases not matched to a gene.

CDR3 sequence reads: CASSGDRSNTGELFF. Written as DNA, the CDR3 is TGCGCCAGCAGCGGGGACAGGTCTAACACCGGGGAGCTGTTTTTT. The chain has TRBV5-1 and TRBJ2-2; 8 nucleotides align to TRBD1. This CDR3 spans 15 amino acids. Germline CDR1 is SGHRS and CDR2 is YFSETQ. The ends lost 4 bases at V and 2 bases at J; junction bases unmatched: 4.

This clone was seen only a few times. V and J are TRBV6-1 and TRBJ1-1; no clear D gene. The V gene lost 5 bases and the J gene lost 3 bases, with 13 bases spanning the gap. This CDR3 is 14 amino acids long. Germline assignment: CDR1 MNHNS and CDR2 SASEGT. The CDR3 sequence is CASSKPGVDTEAFF. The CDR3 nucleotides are TGTGCCAGCAGTAAACCCGGTGTGGACACTGAAGCTTTCTTT.

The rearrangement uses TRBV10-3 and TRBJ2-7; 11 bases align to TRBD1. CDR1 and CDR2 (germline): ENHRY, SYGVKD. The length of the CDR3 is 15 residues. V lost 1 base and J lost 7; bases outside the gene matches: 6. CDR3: CAISEFGQGAQEQYF. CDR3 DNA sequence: TGTGCCATCAGTGAGTTTGGACAGGGGGCCCAGGAGCAGTACTTC.

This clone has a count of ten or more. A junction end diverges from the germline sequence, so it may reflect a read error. DNA for the CDR3: TGTGCTAGCAGCGACTCCATCACAGATACGCAGTATTTT. Amino acids: CASSDSITDTQYF. The chain couples TRBV7-7 to TRBJ2-3; D remains unclear. Germline lookup yields CDR1 SSHAT and CDR2 FNYEAQ (reference sequence). This CDR3 contains 13 residues.

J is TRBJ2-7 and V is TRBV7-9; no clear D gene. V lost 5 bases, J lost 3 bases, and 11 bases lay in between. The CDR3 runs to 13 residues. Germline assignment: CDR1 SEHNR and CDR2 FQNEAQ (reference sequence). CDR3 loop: CASSLDGIYEQYF. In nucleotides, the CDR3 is TGTGCCAGCAGCCTAGACGGAATCTACGAGCAGTACTTC.

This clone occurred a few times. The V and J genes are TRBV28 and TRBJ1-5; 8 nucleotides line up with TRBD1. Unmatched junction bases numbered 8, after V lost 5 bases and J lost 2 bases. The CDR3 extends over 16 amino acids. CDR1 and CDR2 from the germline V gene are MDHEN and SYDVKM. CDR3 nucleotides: TGTGCCAGCAGTCGATTTGGACAGGGAGGCAATCAGCCCCAGCATTTT. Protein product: CASSRFGQGGNQPQHF. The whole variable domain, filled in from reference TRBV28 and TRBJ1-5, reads DVKVTQSSRYLVKRTGEKVFLECVQDMDHENMFWYRQDPGLGLRLIYFSYDVKMKEKGDIPEGYSVSREKKERFSLILESASTNQTSMYLCASSRFGQGGNQPQHFGDGTRLSIL.

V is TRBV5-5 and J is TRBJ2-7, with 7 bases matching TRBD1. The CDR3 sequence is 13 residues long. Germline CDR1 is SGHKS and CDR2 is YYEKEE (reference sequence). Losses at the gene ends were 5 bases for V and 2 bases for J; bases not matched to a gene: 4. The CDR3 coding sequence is TGTGCCAGCAGTACACAGGGGACCTACGAGCAGTACTTC. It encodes CASSTQGTYEQYF.

CDR3 in amino acids: CASTQQGASTDTQYF. The CDR3, as DNA: TGTGCCAGCACCCAGCAGGGGGCTAGCACAGATACGCAGTATTTT. V usage is TRBV6-1 and J usage is TRBJ2-3; 8 bases match TRBD1. The CDR3 extends over 15 amino acids. Germline lookup yields CDR1 MNHNS and CDR2 SASEGT. V shed 7 bases, J shed 0 bases, and the junction held 6 bases outside the gene matches.

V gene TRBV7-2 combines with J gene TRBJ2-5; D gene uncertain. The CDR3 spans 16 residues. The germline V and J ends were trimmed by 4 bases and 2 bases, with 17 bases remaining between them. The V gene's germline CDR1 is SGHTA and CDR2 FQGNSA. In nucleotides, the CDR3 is TGTGCCAGCAGCTCACAGTCTAACCGGCCTCAAGAGACCCAGTACTTC. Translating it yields CASSSQSNRPQETQYF.

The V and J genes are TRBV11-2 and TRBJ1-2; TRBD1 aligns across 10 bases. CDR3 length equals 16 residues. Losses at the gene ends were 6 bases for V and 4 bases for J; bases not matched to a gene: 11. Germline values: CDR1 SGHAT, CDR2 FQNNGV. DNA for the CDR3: TGTGCCAGCAGATCTAAGGGACAGGGGCTCGGCTATGGCTACACCTTC. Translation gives CASRSKGQGLGYGYTF.

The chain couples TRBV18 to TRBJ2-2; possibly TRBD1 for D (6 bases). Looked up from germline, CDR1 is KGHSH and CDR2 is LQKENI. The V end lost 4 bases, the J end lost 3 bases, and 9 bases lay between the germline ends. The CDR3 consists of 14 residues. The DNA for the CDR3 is TGTGCCAGCTCACAGGGGGAGCACACCGGGGAGCTGTTTTTT. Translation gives CASSQGEHTGELFF.

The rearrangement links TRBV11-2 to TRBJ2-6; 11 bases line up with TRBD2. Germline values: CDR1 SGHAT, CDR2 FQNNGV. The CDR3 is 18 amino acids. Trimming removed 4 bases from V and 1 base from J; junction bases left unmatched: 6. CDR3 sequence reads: CASSSGLAALSGANVLTF. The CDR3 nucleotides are TGTGCCAGCAGCTCGGGACTAGCGGCACTATCTGGGGCCAACGTCCTGACTTTC.

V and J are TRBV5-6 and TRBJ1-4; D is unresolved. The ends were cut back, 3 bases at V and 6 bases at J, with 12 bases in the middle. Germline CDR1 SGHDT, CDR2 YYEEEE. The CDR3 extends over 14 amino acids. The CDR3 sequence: CASSSWSSDEKLFF. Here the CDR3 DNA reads TGTGCCAGCAGCTCTTGGAGTTCGGATGAAAAACTGTTTTTT.

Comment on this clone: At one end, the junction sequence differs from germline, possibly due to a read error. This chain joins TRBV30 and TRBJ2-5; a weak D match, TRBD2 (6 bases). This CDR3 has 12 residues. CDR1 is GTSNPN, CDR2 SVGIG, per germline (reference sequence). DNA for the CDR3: TGTGCCTGGAGTGTACATGGAGGGACCCGGTACTTC. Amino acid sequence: CAWSVHGGTRYF.

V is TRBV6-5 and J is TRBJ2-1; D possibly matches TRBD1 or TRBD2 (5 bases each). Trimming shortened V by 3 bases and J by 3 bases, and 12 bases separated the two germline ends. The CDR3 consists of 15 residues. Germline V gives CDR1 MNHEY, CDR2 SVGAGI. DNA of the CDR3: TGTGCCAGCAGTTATCAGGGACGTCTCTACAATGAGCAGTTCTTC. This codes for CASSYQGRLYNEQFF.

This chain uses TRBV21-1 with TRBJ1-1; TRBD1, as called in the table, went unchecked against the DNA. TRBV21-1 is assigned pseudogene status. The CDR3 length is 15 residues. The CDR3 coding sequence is TGTGCCAGCAGCAAAGATTGGGGCCGGAACACTGAAGCTTTCTTT. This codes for CASSKDWGRNTEAFF.

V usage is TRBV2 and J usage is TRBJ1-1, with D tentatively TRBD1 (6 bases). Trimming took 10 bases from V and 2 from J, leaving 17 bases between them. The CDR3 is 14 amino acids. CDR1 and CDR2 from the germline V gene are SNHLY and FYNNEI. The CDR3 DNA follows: TGTGCCACCATGTACCAGGGGCTTAACACTGAAGCTTTCTTT. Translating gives CATMYQGLNTEAFF.

The CDR3 here is CASSPTTNTGELFF. CDR3 nucleotide sequence: TGTGCCAGCTCACCAACGACGAACACCGGGGAGCTGTTTTTT. This sequence joins TRBV18 and TRBJ2-2; D gene unclear. The CDR3 loop spans 14 amino acids. Germline V lookup: CDR1 KGHSH, CDR2 LQKENI. The V gene lost 2 bases and the J gene lost 0 bases, with 4 bases spanning the gap.